The source of this TCR beta chain is a study of blood T cell repertoires in COVID-19. CDR1 is SEHNR, CDR2 FQNEAQ, per germline (reference sequence). V was pared by 1 base and J by 3 bases, with 6 bases between. There are 14 residues in the CDR3. Repertoires were generated with immunoSEQ multiplex PCR, while TCRdb's copy carries only in-frame clones and drops some. This sample yields 450,000 or so clones, of which 70% to 90% are seen a single time; roughly 0.87% belongs to the top ten. This clone occurred a few times. The sequenced sample consisted of peripheral blood. The clonotype originates from a man aged 18 to 29 with COVID-19, enrolled during active disease. The chain employs TRBV7-9 and TRBJ2-2, with D unclear. CDR3 protein: CASSLGEHTGELFF. CDR3 coding DNA: TGTGCCAGCAGCTTAGGCGAACACACCGGGGAGCTGTTTTTT.